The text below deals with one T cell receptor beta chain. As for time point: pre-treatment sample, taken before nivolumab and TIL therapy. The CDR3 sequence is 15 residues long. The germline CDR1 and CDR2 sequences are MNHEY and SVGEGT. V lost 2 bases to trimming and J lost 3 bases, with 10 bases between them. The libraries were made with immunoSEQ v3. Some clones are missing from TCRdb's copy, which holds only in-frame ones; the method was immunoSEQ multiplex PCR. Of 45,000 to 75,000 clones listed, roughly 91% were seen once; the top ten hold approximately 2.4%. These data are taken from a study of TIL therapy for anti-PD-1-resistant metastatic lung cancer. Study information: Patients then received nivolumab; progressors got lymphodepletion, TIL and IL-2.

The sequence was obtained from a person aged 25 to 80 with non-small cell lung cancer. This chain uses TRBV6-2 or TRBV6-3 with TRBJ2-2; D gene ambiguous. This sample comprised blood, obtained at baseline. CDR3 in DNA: TGTGCCAGCAGTTACGGGTCACCCGACACCGGGGAGCTGTTTTTT. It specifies CASSYGSPDTGELFF.